A few counts support the clone carrying this T cell receptor beta chain. V shed 9 bases and J shed 0 bases, with 18 bases lying between them. The germline V gene has CDR1 LNHDA and CDR2 SQIVND (reference sequence). CDR3 length: 16 residues. These data come from a study of early T cells in non-severe SARS-CoV-2 infection. Unique molecular identifiers were attached to individual cDNA molecules. Using its own MiXCR run on the 5' RACE reads, TCRdb lists one record per CDR3 protein. This sample carries about 61,000 distinct CDR3 sequences, approximately 10% of them seen once, and the ten largest clones take about 1.5%.

This chain uses TRBV19 with TRBJ1-5, with D uncertain. The TCR sequence derives from an adult who was a healthcare worker with PCR-confirmed SARS-CoV-2 infection or an uninfected control (not recorded which). Specimen: whole blood. The CDR3 nucleotides read TGTGCCAGCTCTGGAGGCGGGGTCTATAGCAATCAGCCCCAGCATTTT. Its translation is CASSGGGVYSNQPQHF. Full variable domain (outside the CDR3, taken from reference TRBV19 and TRBJ1-5): DGGITQSPKYLFRKEGQNVTLSCEQNLNHDAMYWYRQDPGQGLRLIYYSQIVNDFQKGDIAEGYSVSREKKESFPLTVTSAQKNPTAFYLCASSGGGVYSNQPQHFGDGTRLSIL.